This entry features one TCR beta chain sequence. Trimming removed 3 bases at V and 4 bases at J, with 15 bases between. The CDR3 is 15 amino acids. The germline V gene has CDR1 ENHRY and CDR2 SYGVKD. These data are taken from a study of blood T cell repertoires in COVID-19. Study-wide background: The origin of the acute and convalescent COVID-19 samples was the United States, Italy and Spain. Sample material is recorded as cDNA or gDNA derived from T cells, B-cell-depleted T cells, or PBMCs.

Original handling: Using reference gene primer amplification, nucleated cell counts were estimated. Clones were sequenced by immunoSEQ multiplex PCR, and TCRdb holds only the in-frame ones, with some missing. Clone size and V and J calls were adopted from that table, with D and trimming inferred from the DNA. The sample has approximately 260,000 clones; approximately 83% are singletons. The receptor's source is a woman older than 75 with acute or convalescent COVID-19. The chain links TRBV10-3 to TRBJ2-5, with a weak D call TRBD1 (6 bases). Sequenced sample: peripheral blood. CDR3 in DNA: TGTGCCATCAGTGACTCTAACAGGGATGGAGAGACCCAGTACTTC. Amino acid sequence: CAISDSNRDGETQYF.